The 4 T cell receptor beta chains reported below all come from one sample, sequenced in a study of T cell responses to AZD1222 COVID-19 vaccine. Sequenced by immunoSEQ multiplex PCR; TCRdb stores in-frame clones only, minus some. There are about 130,000 clones in the sample; 80% to 90% occur only once, and 8% to 10% lies in the top ten. The source material was peripheral blood, sampled 28 days after the second AZD1222 dose. All receptors come from an adult who received the AZD1222 COVID-19 vaccine.

This clone was counted a few times. The gene calls are TRBV18 and TRBJ1-6, with no clear D. Germline assignment: CDR1 KGHSH and CDR2 LQKENI. V was clipped by 5 bases and J by 10 bases, with 21 bases between them. This CDR3 has 16 residues. DNA for the CDR3: TGTGCCAGCTCAATGGGCCCGCCGGGCCCCCTCTCACCCCTCCACTTT. Amino acids: CASSMGPPGPLSPLHF.

This chain connects TRBV25-1 to TRBJ1-2, with D possibly matching TRBD1 (6 bases). Germline CDR1 and CDR2: MGHDK and SYGVNS. Trimming removed 4 bases at V and 0 bases at J, with 18 bases between. This CDR3 is built from 17 residues. The CDR3 loop is CASSANLGGGTNYGYTF. In DNA form, the CDR3 reads TGTGCCAGCAGTGCGAACCTTGGAGGGGGGACTAACTATGGCTACACCTTC.

This chain connects TRBV19 to TRBJ1-1; 12 bases agree with TRBD1. The V and J ends lost 6 bases and 5 bases, in that order; junction bases with no gene match: 4. The CDR3 covers 14 residues. The germline gives CDR1 LNHDA, CDR2 SQIVND (reference sequence). The CDR3 reads CASREGQGATEAFF. The CDR3 DNA reads TGTGCCAGTAGGGAGGGACAGGGGGCTACTGAAGCTTTCTTT.

This clone has at least ten counts. This sequence joins TRBV7-2 and TRBJ1-4, with TRBD1 matching over 10 bases. This CDR3 region has 15 residues. V gave up 5 bases and J gave up 7 bases; unmatched junction bases: 7. Germline V gives CDR1 SGHTA, CDR2 FQGNSA. In DNA form, the CDR3 reads TGTGCCAGCAGCCCAGGGGGACAGGGGCCTGAAAAACTGTTTTTT. Translating gives CASSPGGQGPEKLFF.